This entry is about one TCR beta chain. What it binds is unknown. The record originates from a study of cytomegalovirus exposure and HLA in healthy donors. General observations from the study: Presence/absence analysis assumed near-uniform sequencing depth across donors.

Primers included in the PCR were 60 Vbeta and 13 Jbeta primers. Sequencing was performed with immunoSEQ multiplex PCR; in TCRdb, only in-frame clones are kept and a portion is missing. The table has 200,000 to 250,000 clones, 60% to 80% seen once. Sample: PBMCs. This TCR derives from a woman in her 30s in good health and CMV-seronegative.

In DNA form, the CDR3 reads TGTGCCAGCAGCCCGGGACAGACTCACTCTGGAAACACCATATATTTT. This sequence encodes CASSPGQTHSGNTIYF. The chain has TRBV11-3 and TRBJ1-3, with 7 bases lining up with TRBD1. The CDR3 totals 16 residues. Germline CDR1 and CDR2: SGHNT and YENEEA. The ends lost 5 bases at V and 0 bases at J; junction bases unmatched: 7.